The next 25 T cell receptor beta chains were all read from a single sample in a study of T cell repertoires in cytomegalovirus infection. TCRdb re-called the reads through MiXCR, storing one row per CDR3 protein. The table lists 200,000 to 300,000 distinct CDR3 sequences, over 9% of them singletons, with approximately 1.8% in the top ten. The sample consisted of PBMCs. The receptors come from a human donor in good health (CMV status not recorded). Some clones in this sample may be carry-over from other donors' samples.

This clonotype has more than one count but fewer than ten. The rearrangement uses TRBV6-2 or TRBV6-3 and TRBJ2-3, with D perhaps matching TRBD1 (5 bases). CDR1 and CDR2 from the germline V gene are MNHEY and SVGEGT. Trimming took off 2 bases at V and 6 bases at J, with 9 bases between the two ends. The CDR3 is 13 residues long. For the CDR3, the DNA is TGTGCCAGCAGTTACGTCAGGGTGGATACGCAGTATTTT. Translated, it gives CASSYVRVDTQYF.

This clonotype turned up a few times. The CDR3 DNA reads as TGTGCCAGCGGACTAGCGGCAGATACGCAGTATTTT. Translated: CASGLAADTQYF. The chain links TRBV14 to TRBJ2-3, with 10 bases fitting TRBD2. Germline CDR1 reads SGHDN; CDR2 reads FVKESK. V lost 8 bases, J lost 4 bases, and 0 bases stayed unmatched. The CDR3 loop spans 12 amino acids.

The chain combines TRBV29-1 with TRBJ1-2; D ambiguous. V lost 4 bases to trimming and J lost 3 bases, with 18 bases between them. This CDR3 has 15 residues. Germline-derived CDR1 and CDR2 are SQVTM and ANQGSEA. This CDR3 is CSVVRDPGVHYGYTF. CDR3 sequence (DNA): TGCAGCGTTGTACGGGATCCGGGCGTCCACTATGGCTACACCTTC.

The sample holds many counts of this clonotype. J is TRBJ1-1 and V is TRBV7-2; TRBD1 matches at 9 bases. The CDR3 sequence is 15 residues long. Trimming cost V 1 base and J 1 base; bases outside gene matches: 1. The V gene's germline CDR1 is SGHTA and CDR2 FQGNSA. CDR3 loop: CASSLVTGGNTEAFF. CDR3 DNA: TGTGCCAGCAGCTTAGTGACAGGGGGGAACACTGAAGCTTTCTTT.

The chain has TRBV19 and TRBJ2-5; D is perhaps TRBD1 or TRBD2 (5 bases each). There are 15 residues in the CDR3. Trimming stripped 5 bases from V and 2 bases from J, with 15 bases between. The germline CDR1 and CDR2 sequences are LNHDA and SQIVND (reference sequence). CDR3 nucleotides: TGTGCCAGTAGTTCGAGGGACGGTCTTCAAGAGACCCAGTACTTC. Its translation is CASSSRDGLQETQYF.

Many counts were recorded for this clonotype. CDR3 protein: CASSLRTSGTYNEQFF. CDR3 nucleotide sequence: TGTGCCAGCAGCCTGAGAACTAGCGGGACCTACAATGAGCAGTTCTTC. The chain employs TRBV28 and TRBJ2-1, with 10 bases aligning to TRBD2. The CDR3 has 16 residues. In germline, CDR1 is MDHEN, CDR2 SYDVKM. J gave up 2 bases and V 6 bases, and 7 bases lay outside the gene matches.

The chain links TRBV29-1 to TRBJ1-3; possibly TRBD1 for D (5 bases). CDR3 length: 14 residues. The germline V gene encodes CDR1 SQVTM and CDR2 ANQGSEA. Between the trimmed V and J ends, which lost 4 bases and 6 bases, there was a span of 16 bases. In nucleotides, the CDR3 is TGCAGCGTTGGTGTCAGGAGGGACTCAAACACCATATATTTT. Translated, it gives CSVGVRRDSNTIYF.

This clonotype was counted ten times or more. This chain joins TRBV7-2 and TRBJ2-4, with TRBD2 identical over 11 bases. Per the germline V gene, CDR1 is SGHTA and CDR2 is FQGNSA. This CDR3 region has 20 residues. J lost 0 bases, V lost 1 base, and 11 bases had no gene match. The CDR3 protein is CASSLVASGGRGLAKNIQYF. The CDR3 DNA follows: TGTGCCAGCAGCTTAGTGGCTAGCGGGGGGCGAGGGCTAGCCAAAAACATTCAGTACTTC.

This clonotype was detected a few times. The chain links TRBV28 to TRBJ2-5; TRBD2 is a possible D gene (5 bases). The germline gives CDR1 MDHEN, CDR2 SYDVKM. Trimming removed 7 bases at V and 5 bases at J, with 17 bases between. The CDR3 contains 14 residues. The DNA for the CDR3 is TGTGCCAGCACCATCAGCGGTTCGTGGGAGACCCAGTACTTC. It codes for CASTISGSWETQYF.

Comments on this clonotype: It may be a read error: a sequence one base away is much more abundant. J is TRBJ1-6 and V is TRBV28; TRBD1 aligns across 8 bases. CDR3 size: 13 residues. CDR1 is MDHEN, CDR2 SYDVKM, per germline. J lost 10 bases, V lost 7 bases, and 6 bases had no gene match. The CDR3 DNA reads TGTGCCAGCAAAACAGGGGGGAGCTCACCCCTCCACTTT. Its protein product is CASKTGGSSPLHF.

The V call is TRBV28, the J call TRBJ2-7; D perhaps matches TRBD2 (7 bases). V dropped 4 bases and J dropped 6 bases, with 19 bases sitting between them. The germline V gene has CDR1 MDHEN and CDR2 SYDVKM. CDR3 length: 15 residues. CDR3 DNA sequence: TGTGCCAGCAGTTATAACCCACGGGGGGCGCGCGAGCAGTACTTC. Its translation: CASSYNPRGAREQYF.

This clonotype was observed a handful of times. This rearrangement joins TRBV20-1 to TRBJ2-5, with TRBD2 identical over 12 bases. The J segment lost 5 bases and the V segment lost 5 bases, leaving 3 bases of the junction unmatched. There are 13 residues in the CDR3. Germline V gene data show CDR1 as DFQATT and CDR2 as SNEGSKA (reference sequence). The CDR3 sequence: CSAPSGGGETQYF. The DNA of the CDR3 is TGCAGTGCTCCTAGCGGGGGGGGGGAGACCCAGTACTTC.

Regarding this clonotype: The junction differs from germline at one of its ends, possibly a read error. The rearrangement links TRBV19 to TRBJ2-1, with D possibly called TRBD1 or TRBD2 (5 bases each). This CDR3 comprises 15 residues. Germline CDR1 and CDR2: LNHDA and SQIVND (reference sequence). The CDR3 sequence is CASSTPTGPINGQFF. CDR3 DNA: TGTGCCAGTAGTACACCAACGGGACCAATCAATGGGCAGTTCTTC.

The V call is TRBV11-2, the J call TRBJ2-3; 15 nucleotides align to TRBD2. The CDR3 covers 18 residues. Looked up from germline, CDR1 is SGHAT and CDR2 is FQNNGV. Trimming took 5 bases from V and 4 from J; bases not matched to a gene: 10. CDR3 DNA sequence: TGTGCCAGCAGCGTGGGACTAGCGGGGGGTGTGGTCCCAGATACGCAGTATTTT. It is translated as CASSVGLAGGVVPDTQYF.

The chain carries TRBV5-6 and TRBJ1-6; weak D call: TRBD1 (6 bases). V was clipped by 0 bases and J by 1 base, with 11 bases between them. The germline V gene encodes CDR1 SGHDT and CDR2 YYEEEE. The CDR3 has 17 residues. Here the CDR3 reads CASSLGTAGSYNSPLHF. The CDR3, as DNA: TGTGCCAGCAGCTTGGGGACAGCTGGATCCTATAATTCACCCCTCCACTTT.

This clonotype was picked up many times. CDR3 sequence: CASSAPGFYEQYF. The CDR3 nucleotides read TGTGCCAGCAGCGCGCCGGGGTTCTACGAGCAGTACTTC. The chain recombines TRBV7-2 with TRBJ2-7; D perhaps matches TRBD2 (5 bases). There are 13 residues in the CDR3. The V end lost 5 bases, the J end lost 3 bases, and 11 bases lay between the germline ends. Germline loops: CDR1 SGHTA, CDR2 FQGNSA.

This clonotype was observed a handful of times. The J gene is TRBJ1-2, the V gene TRBV3-1; D gene unclear. CDR3 length equals 13 residues. Germline V gene sequence: CDR1 LGHDT, CDR2 YNNKEL (reference sequence). The V end was cut by 3 bases, the J end by 1 base, with 6 bases between. The CDR3 spells CASSQQSNYGYTF. CDR3 DNA: TGTGCCAGCAGCCAGCAGAGTAACTATGGCTACACCTTC.

This clonotype came up many times. This chain connects TRBV7-2 to TRBJ1-1; 9 nucleotides align to TRBD1. V dropped 6 bases and J dropped 5; count of bases not matched to a gene: 10. CDR3 length: 15 residues. The germline gives CDR1 SGHTA, CDR2 FQGNSA. CDR3 DNA sequence: TGTGCCAGCAGTCGTTCCGGGACAGGGAATACTGAAGCTTTCTTT. Translation: CASSRSGTGNTEAFF.

This clonotype was recorded a few times. The gene calls are TRBV29-1 and TRBJ2-2; weak D call: TRBD2 (5 bases). Germline CDR1 is SQVTM and CDR2 is ANQGSEA. CDR3 length equals 14 residues. Trimming left V 0 bases short and J 7 bases short, with 12 bases between. CDR3 sequence (DNA): TGCAGCGTTGAAGAGTACACCGAGGGCGGGGAGCTGTTTTTT. This sequence encodes CSVEEYTEGGELFF.

This clonotype was detected many times. The CDR3 DNA is TGTGCCAGCAGACCCACCTGGGGCCTCCCCCTTGAGCAGTACTTC. Translated: CASRPTWGLPLEQYF. The rearrangement links TRBV7-2 to TRBJ2-7, with D maybe TRBD1 (5 bases). The CDR3 runs 15 residues. V was cut by 6 bases and J by 7 bases, with 22 bases left in between. CDR1 and CDR2 from the germline V gene are SGHTA and FQGNSA. Looking up the rest from reference TRBV7-2 and TRBJ2-7 gives the full variable domain: GAGVSQSPSNKVTEKGKDVELRCDPISGHTALYWYRQSLGQGLEFLIYFQGNSAPDKSGLPSDRFSAERTGGSVSTLTIQRTQQEDSAVYLCASRPTWGLPLEQYFGPGTRLTVT.

This clonotype showed up many times. The rearrangement joins TRBV10-3 to TRBJ1-3, with no clear D. Germline CDR1 and CDR2: ENHRY and SYGVKD. Trimming removed 3 bases at V and 2 bases at J, with 11 bases between. The CDR3 has 15 residues. CDR3 bases: TGTGCCATCAGTGACCCGGATAGAGCTGGAAACACCATATATTTT. Its protein is CAISDPDRAGNTIYF.

This clonotype was observed at least ten times. This chain joins TRBV7-8 and TRBJ2-7; D perhaps matches TRBD2 (5 bases). The V end lost 5 bases, the J end lost 7 bases, and 15 bases lay between the germline ends. Germline CDR1 and CDR2: SGHVS and FQNEAQ. The CDR3 is 13 residues long. The CDR3 loop reads CASSNRPGREQYF. The CDR3 DNA is TGTGCCAGCAGCAACCGACCGGGAAGGGAGCAGTACTTC.

Remarks on this clonotype: This may come from a read error, since a much larger clone is one base off. The genes are TRBV6-2 or TRBV6-3 and TRBJ2-3, with D unclear. The CDR3 totals 14 residues. Germline V lookup: CDR1 MNHEY, CDR2 SVGEGT. Trimming removed 6 bases at V and 3 bases at J, with 13 bases between. The CDR3 nucleotides read TGTGCCAGCAGCGCCGCGAGGCGGACAGATACGCAGTATTTT. Its translation is CASSAARRTDTQYF.

This clonotype was seen at least ten times. V usage is TRBV7-3 and J usage is TRBJ2-1, with a possible D match to TRBD2 (5 bases). The CDR3 sequence is 15 residues long. Germline V gene lookup returns CDR1 SGHTA and CDR2 FQGTGA. Trimming shortened V by 4 bases and J by 8 bases, and 18 bases separated the two germline ends. Here the CDR3 reads CASSSSGPGGHEQFF. The CDR3 bases are TGTGCCAGCAGCTCCTCGGGCCCCGGAGGCCATGAGCAGTTCTTC.

This clonotype was counted at least ten times. The chain joins TRBV7-2 to TRBJ2-3; a weak D match, TRBD2 (5 bases). The CDR3 has 16 amino acids. V lost 2 bases and J 0 bases, leaving 12 bases between the germline ends. CDR1 and CDR2 (germline): SGHTA, FQGNSA. The CDR3: CASSLRGPPSTDTQYF. Written as DNA, the CDR3 is TGTGCCAGCAGCTTAAGAGGGCCCCCTAGCACAGATACGCAGTATTTT.